This paragraph covers one T cell receptor beta chain sequence. Here immunoSEQ multiplex PCR was the method, and the copy in TCRdb shows in-frame clones only, minus some. The sample lists under 750,000 clones; approximately 77% were seen once. These data belong to a study of shared clonotypes between healthy human individuals. The ends lost 5 bases at V and 7 bases at J; junction bases unmatched: 15. The CDR3 has 17 residues. The germline CDR1 and CDR2 sequences are LNHDA and SQIVND (reference sequence). The sequenced sample was memory CD4+ T cells sorted from blood. Specified subset: CD45RA-negative fraction. The origin of this receptor is a woman aged 30 to 39 in good health. This sequence joins TRBV19 and TRBJ2-4, with 9 bases fitting TRBD2. The CDR3 spells CASSARTSGLGDNIQYF. In nucleotides, the CDR3 is TGTGCCAGTAGTGCCAGAACTAGCGGGCTGGGGGATAACATTCAGTACTTC.